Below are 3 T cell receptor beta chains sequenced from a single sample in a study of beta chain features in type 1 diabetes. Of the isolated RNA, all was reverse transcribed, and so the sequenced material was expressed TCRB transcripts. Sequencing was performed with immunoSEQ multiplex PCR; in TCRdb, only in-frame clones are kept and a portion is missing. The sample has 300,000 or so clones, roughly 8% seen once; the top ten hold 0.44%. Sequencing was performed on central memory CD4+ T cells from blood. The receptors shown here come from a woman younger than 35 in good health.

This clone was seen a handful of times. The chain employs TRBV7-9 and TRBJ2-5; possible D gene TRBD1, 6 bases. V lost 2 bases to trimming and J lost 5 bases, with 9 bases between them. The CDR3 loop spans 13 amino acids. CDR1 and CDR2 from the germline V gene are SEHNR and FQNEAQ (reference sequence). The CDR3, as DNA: TGTGCCAGCAGCTTACTAAGGGGGGAGACCCAGTACTTC. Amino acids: CASSLLRGETQYF.

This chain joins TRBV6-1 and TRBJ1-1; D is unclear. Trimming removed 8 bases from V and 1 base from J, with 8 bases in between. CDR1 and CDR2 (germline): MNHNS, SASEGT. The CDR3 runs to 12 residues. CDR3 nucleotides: TGTGCCAGCTCGCAGCGGAACACTGAAGCTTTCTTT. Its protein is CASSQRNTEAFF.

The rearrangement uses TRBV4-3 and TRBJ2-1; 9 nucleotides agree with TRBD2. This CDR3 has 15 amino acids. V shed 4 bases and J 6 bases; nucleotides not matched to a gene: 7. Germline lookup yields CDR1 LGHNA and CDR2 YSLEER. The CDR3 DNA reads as TGCGCCAGCAGCCGAAATAGCGGGAGCGGCAATGAGCAGTTCTTC. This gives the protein CASSRNSGSGNEQFF.